The rows below give T cell receptor beta chains drawn from one sample of a study of cytomegalovirus exposure and HLA in healthy donors. TCRdb keeps only in-frame clones here, not all; method: immunoSEQ multiplex PCR. Of approximately 190,000 clones in the sample, 75% to 85% were seen once. The sequenced sample was PBMCs. These receptors all come from a woman between 18 and 29 years old in good health and CMV-seronegative. Each CDR3 is given with its conserved first and last residue. The D gene is left open where the match is weak. The size entry is marked missing in some rows and otherwise reads once, few, many or a size class.

TRBV10-3	NA	NA	TRBJ2-1	TGTGCCATCAGTGAGTCAACGGCCTACAATGAGCAGTTCTTC	CAISESTAYNEQFF
TRBV5-1	NA	NA	TRBJ1-3	TGCGCCAGCAGTATTGGAAACACCATATATTTT	CASSIGNTIYF
TRBV27	NA	NA	TRBJ2-6	TGTGCCAGCAGGACAGTTCCCTCTGGGGCCAACGTCCTGACTTTC	CASRTVPSGANVLTF
TRBV14	NA	TRBD1	TRBJ1-1	TGTGCCAGCAGCCGGTATGTAGGGGACAGGGGGCGTTTTGGGGCTTTCTTT	CASSRYVGDRGRFGAFF
TRBV14	NA	TRBD1	TRBJ2-2	TGTGCCAGCAGCCCTTTCCTTTGGGACAGGGGGAACACCGGGGAGCTGTTTTTT	CASSPFLWDRGNTGELFF
TRBV7-9	NA	NA	TRBJ2-2	TGTGCCAGCAGCTTAGCGTCGGGATCCGCCGGGGAGCTGTTTTTT	CASSLASGSAGELFF
TRBV15	NA	NA	TRBJ2-3	TGTGCCACCAGCAGAGGGGGCCAGGATACGCAGTATTTT	CATSRGGQDTQYF
TRBV19	NA	NA	TRBJ1-2	TGTGCCAGTAGTCCTGGAGGGCAGGCTATCTATGGCTACACCTTC	CASSPGGQAIYGYTF
TRBV28	NA	NA	TRBJ2-7	TGTGCCAGCAGGAATTTCTACGAGCAGTACTTC	CASRNFYEQYF
TRBV7-6	NA	NA	TRBJ1-4	TGTGCCAGCAGCTTTGGGGACACCGCTAATGAAAAACTGTTTTTT	CASSFGDTANEKLFF
TRBV28	NA	NA	TRBJ1-4	TGTGCCAGCAGTTTATTTACTGCAACTAATGAAAAACTGTTTTTT	CASSLFTATNEKLFF
TRBV19	NA	TRBD1	TRBJ2-1	TGTGCCAGTAGTTCTTCCGGGACAGCTTACAATGAGCAGTTCTTC	CASSSSGTAYNEQFF
TRBV6-1	few	NA	TRBJ1-4	TGTGCCAGCAGTGAAGCGTGGTGGCCAACTAATGAAAAACTGTTTTTT	CASSEAWWPTNEKLFF
TRBV14	NA	TRBD1	TRBJ1-6	TGTGCCAGCAGCCAAGCAACGGACGGACAGGCACCCCTCCACTTT	CASSQATDGQAPLHF
TRBV2	NA	NA	TRBJ2-2	TGTGCCAGCAGGACAGTCACCGGGGAGCTGTTTTTT	CASRTVTGELFF
TRBV28	NA	NA	TRBJ1-6	TGTGCCAGCAGAGAGTCGAATAATTCACCCCTCCACTTT	CASRESNNSPLHF
TRBV7-3	NA	TRBD1	TRBJ2-6	TGTGCCAGCAGCCAACAGGGGGGATACTCTGGGGCCAACGTCCTGACTTTC	CASSQQGGYSGANVLTF
TRBV6-5	NA	NA	TRBJ1-2	TGTGCCAGCAGTTTTTCAACGACACATGGCTACACCTTC	CASSFSTTHGYTF
TRBV4-2	NA	TRBD1	TRBJ2-3	TGTGCCAGCAGCCAAGGGACAGGATACTCCACAGATACGCAGTATTTT	CASSQGTGYSTDTQYF
TRBV5-1	NA	NA	TRBJ2-7	TGCGCCAGCAGCTTGGCTAGACAGAGCTCCTACGAGCAGTACTTC	CASSLARQSSYEQYF
TRBV27	NA	TRBD1	TRBJ2-5	TGTGCCAGCAGTTTATCTACGGGACAGGATGAGGAGACCCAGTACTTC	CASSLSTGQDEETQYF
TRBV18	NA	NA	TRBJ1-5	TGTGCCAGCTCACCACAAAATTGGGCGAACAATCAGCCCCAGCATTTT	CASSPQNWANNQPQHF
TRBV5-4	NA	NA	TRBJ2-3	TGTGCCAGCAGCTTGCAAGGGCCCCCGGGGGCAGATACGCAGTATTTT	CASSLQGPPGADTQYF
TRBV5-8	NA	TRBD1	TRBJ2-7	TGTGCCAGCAGTCACTGGACAGGGGGCCCCGAGCAGTACTTC	CASSHWTGGPEQYF
TRBV13	NA	NA	TRBJ2-3	TGTGCCAGCAGTCCACTCGGGGTGGATACGCAGTATTTT	CASSPLGVDTQYF
TRBV28	NA	NA	TRBJ2-2	TGTGCCAGCAGCCCCAACGTCGGGCGGGCTTCGAACACCGGGGAGCTGTTTTTT	CASSPNVGRASNTGELFF
TRBV7-3	NA	TRBD1	TRBJ1-2	TGTTCCAGCAGCCGTACAGGGGGCTATGGCTACACCTTC	CSSSRTGGYGYTF
TRBV19	few	TRBD1	TRBJ1-5	TGTGCCAGTAGTATGACAGGGGGCGATCAGCCCCAGCATTTT	CASSMTGGDQPQHF
TRBV6-6	NA	TRBD2	TRBJ2-3	TGTGCCAGCAGTTCTGGACTAGCGGTGCAAGATACGCAGTATTTT	CASSSGLAVQDTQYF
TRBV7-2	NA	TRBD2	TRBJ2-1	TGTGCCAGCAGCTACCCTTTAGGGCTAGCGGGGGCCGATGAGCAGTTCTTC	CASSYPLGLAGADEQFF
TRBV29-1	NA	NA	TRBJ1-5	TGCAGCGTTGTTTACAGCCAGAATCAGCCCCAGCATTTT	CSVVYSQNQPQHF
TRBV27	NA	NA	TRBJ2-3	TGTGCCAGCAGTTTATCGAAGGGAGGAGTCACAGATACGCAGTATTTT	CASSLSKGGVTDTQYF
TRBV18	NA	NA	TRBJ1-5	TGTGCCAGCTCACCAGGGTGGGAGAGCAATCAGCCCCAGCATTTT	CASSPGWESNQPQHF
TRBV5-6	NA	NA	TRBJ1-4	TGTGCCAGCAGCTTGGACTCTAATGAAAAACTGTTTTTT	CASSLDSNEKLFF
TRBV19	few	NA	TRBJ2-7	TGTGCCAGTAGTATAGCGGACAGCACCTACGAGCAGTACTTC	CASSIADSTYEQYF
TRBV7-9	few	TRBD2	TRBJ2-3	TGTGCCAGCAGCTGGAAGGGACTAGCGGTTAGCACAGATACGCAGTATTTT	CASSWKGLAVSTDTQYF
TRBV11-2	NA	TRBD2	TRBJ2-3	TGTGCCAGCAGCGTCTTAGCGGGGAGTTACACAGATACGCAGTATTTT	CASSVLAGSYTDTQYF
TRBV7-9	NA	TRBD1	TRBJ1-4	TGTGCCAGCAGCTTAGTAATGGGACAGTCCGTCAATGAAAAACTGTTTTTT	CASSLVMGQSVNEKLFF
TRBV2	NA	TRBD1	TRBJ1-5	TGTGCCAGCAGTTTTGGACAGGGGAATCAGCCCCAGCATTTT	CASSFGQGNQPQHF
TRBV28	NA	NA	TRBJ2-1	TGTGCCAGCAGTTTAAGGAGCCCCGCAGTCAATGAGCAGTTCTTC	CASSLRSPAVNEQFF
TRBV6-5	NA	TRBD1	TRBJ1-2	TGTGCCAGCAGCGACAAACCGGGACAGGGGTTTGGCTACACCTTC	CASSDKPGQGFGYTF
TRBV18	NA	NA	TRBJ2-5	TGTGCCAGCTCACCTTCCGGGAACCCAGAGACCCAGTACTTC	CASSPSGNPETQYF
TRBV19	NA	TRBD2	TRBJ2-1	TGTGCCAGTAGTATCTATGGGGCGGGGGGGAGCTCCTACAATGAGCAGTTCTTC	CASSIYGAGGSSYNEQFF
TRBV7-9	NA	NA	TRBJ2-7	TGTGCCAGCAGTTGGGCAGGTCGGGAGCAGTACTTC	CASSWAGREQYF
TRBV5-1	NA	TRBD1	TRBJ2-2	TGCGCCAGCAGCTCCACCCCGACAGGGCCAAACACCGGGGAGCTGTTTTTT	CASSSTPTGPNTGELFF
TRBV7-2	NA	TRBD2	TRBJ2-3	TGTGCCAGCAGCTTAGTAAGCGGGGGGTGGGATACGCAGTATTTT	CASSLVSGGWDTQYF
TRBV30	NA	NA	TRBJ2-3	TGTGCCTCTACCCGGCCAGCGGGCACAGATACGCAGTATTTT	CASTRPAGTDTQYF
TRBV11-2	NA	NA	TRBJ2-7	TGTGCCAGCAGCTTGCACCGGGACTCTTCCTACGAGCAGTACTTC	CASSLHRDSSYEQYF
TRBV23-1	NA	NA	TRBJ1-5	TGCGCCACCTTCGGCAGGGCCCCGTCGCTGGGGCAGCCCCAGCATTTT	CATFGRAPSLGQPQHF
TRBV18	NA	TRBD1	TRBJ1-2	TGTGCCAGCTCACCTAGTCCCGGGACAGCGGACGCCTATGGCTACACCTTC	CASSPSPGTADAYGYTF
TRBV18	NA	NA	TRBJ1-4	TGTGCCAGCTCACTTACCGGGACTCAGGAAAAACTGTTTTTT	CASSLTGTQEKLFF